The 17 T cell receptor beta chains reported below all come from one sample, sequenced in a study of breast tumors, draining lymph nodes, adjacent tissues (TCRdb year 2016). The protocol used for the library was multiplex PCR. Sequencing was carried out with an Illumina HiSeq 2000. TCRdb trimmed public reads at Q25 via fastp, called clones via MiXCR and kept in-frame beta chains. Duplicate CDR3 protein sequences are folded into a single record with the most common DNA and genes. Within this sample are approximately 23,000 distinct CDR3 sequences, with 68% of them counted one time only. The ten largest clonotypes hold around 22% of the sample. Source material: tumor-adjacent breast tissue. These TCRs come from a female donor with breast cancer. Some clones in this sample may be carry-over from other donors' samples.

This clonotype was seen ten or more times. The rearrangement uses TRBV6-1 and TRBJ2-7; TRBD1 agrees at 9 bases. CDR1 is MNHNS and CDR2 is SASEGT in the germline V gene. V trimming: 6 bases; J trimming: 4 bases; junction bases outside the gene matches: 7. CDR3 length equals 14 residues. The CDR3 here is CASRSGQGGYEQYF. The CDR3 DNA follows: TGTGCCAGCAGGTCGGGACAGGGTGGATACGAGCAGTACTTC.

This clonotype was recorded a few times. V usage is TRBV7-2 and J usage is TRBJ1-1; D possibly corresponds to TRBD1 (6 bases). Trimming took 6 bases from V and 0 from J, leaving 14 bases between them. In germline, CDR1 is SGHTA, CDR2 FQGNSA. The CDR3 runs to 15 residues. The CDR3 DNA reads TGTGCCAGCAGTTCCTACAGGGAATTGAACACTGAAGCTTTCTTT. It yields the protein CASSSYRELNTEAFF.

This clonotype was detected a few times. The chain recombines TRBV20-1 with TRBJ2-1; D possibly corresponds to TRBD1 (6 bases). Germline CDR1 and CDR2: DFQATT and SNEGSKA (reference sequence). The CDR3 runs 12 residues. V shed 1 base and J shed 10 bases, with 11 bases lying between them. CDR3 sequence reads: CSARVTGQEQFF. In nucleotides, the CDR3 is TGCAGTGCTAGAGTTACAGGACAGGAGCAGTTCTTC.

The CDR3 spells CASSVRGYNSPLHF. The CDR3, as DNA: TGTGCCAGCAGTGTTCGGGGATATAATTCACCCCTCCACTTT. This chain links TRBV2 with TRBJ1-6; no firm D call. The germline CDR1 and CDR2 sequences are SNHLY and FYNNEI. CDR3 length: 14 amino acids. Trimming took 4 bases from V and 4 from J, leaving 8 bases between them. The whole variable domain, filled in from reference TRBV2 and TRBJ1-6, reads EPEVTQTPSHQVTQMGQEVILRCVPISNHLYFYWYRQILGQKVEFLVSFYNNEISEKSEIFDDQFSVERPDGSNFTLKIRSTKLEDSAMYFCASSVRGYNSPLHFGNGTRLTVT.

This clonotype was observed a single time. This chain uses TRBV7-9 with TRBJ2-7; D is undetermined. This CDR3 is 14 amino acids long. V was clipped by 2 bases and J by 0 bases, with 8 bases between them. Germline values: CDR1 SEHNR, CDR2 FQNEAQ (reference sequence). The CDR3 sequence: CASSLPRSSYEQYF. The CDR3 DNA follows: TGTGCCAGCAGCTTACCCAGGAGCTCCTACGAGCAGTACTTC. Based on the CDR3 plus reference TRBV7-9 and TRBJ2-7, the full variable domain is DTGVSQNPRHKITKRGQNVTFRCDPISEHNRLYWYRQTLGQGPEFLTYFQNEAQLEKSRLLSDRFSAERPKGSFSTLEIQRTEQGDSAMYLCASSLPRSSYEQYFGPGTRLTVT.

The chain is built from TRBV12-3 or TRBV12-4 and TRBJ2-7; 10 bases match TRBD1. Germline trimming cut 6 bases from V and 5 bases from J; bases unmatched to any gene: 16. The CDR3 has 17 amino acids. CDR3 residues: CASSLRPFPGQGNEQYF. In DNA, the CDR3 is TGTGCCAGCAGCCTGAGACCATTCCCGGGACAGGGGAACGAGCAGTACTTC.

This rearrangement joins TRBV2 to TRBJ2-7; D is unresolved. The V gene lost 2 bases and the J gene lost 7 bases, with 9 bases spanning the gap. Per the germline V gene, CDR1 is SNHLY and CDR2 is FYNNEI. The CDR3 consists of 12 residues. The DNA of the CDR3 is TGTGCCAGCAGTGAAAGTTACCAGGAGCAGTACTTC. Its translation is CASSESYQEQYF.

The CDR3 reads CSAAGLAGGSSYEQYF. The CDR3 coding sequence is TGCAGTGCTGCGGGACTAGCGGGAGGCAGCTCCTACGAGCAGTACTTC. The rearrangement uses TRBV20-1 and TRBJ2-7; 15 bases are shared with TRBD2. CDR1 and CDR2 (germline): DFQATT, SNEGSKA (reference sequence). The CDR3 consists of 16 residues. Unmatched junction bases numbered 5, after V lost 5 bases and J lost 0 bases.

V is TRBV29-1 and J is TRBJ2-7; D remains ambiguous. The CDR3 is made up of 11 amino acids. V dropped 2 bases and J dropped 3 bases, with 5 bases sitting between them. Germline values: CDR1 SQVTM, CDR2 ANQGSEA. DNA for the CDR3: TGCAGCGTTGAAATCGGCTACGAGCAGTACTTC. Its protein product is CSVEIGYEQYF.

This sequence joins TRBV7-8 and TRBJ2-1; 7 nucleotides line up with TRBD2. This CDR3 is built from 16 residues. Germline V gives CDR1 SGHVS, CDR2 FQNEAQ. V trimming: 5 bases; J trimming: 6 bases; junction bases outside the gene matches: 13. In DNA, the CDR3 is TGTGCCAGCAGCCTCGGGACTACGGGAGTGCTCAATGAGCAGTTCTTC. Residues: CASSLGTTGVLNEQFF.

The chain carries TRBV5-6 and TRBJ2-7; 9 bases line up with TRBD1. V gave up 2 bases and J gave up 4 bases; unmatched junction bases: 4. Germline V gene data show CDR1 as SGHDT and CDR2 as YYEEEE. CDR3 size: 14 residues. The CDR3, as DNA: TGTGCCAGCAGCTTCTCGGACAGGGGTTACGAGCAGTACTTC. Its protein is CASSFSDRGYEQYF.

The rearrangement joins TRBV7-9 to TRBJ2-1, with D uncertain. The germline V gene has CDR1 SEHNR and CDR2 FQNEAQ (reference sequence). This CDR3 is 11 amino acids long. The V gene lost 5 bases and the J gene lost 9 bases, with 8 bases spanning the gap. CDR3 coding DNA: TGTGCCAGCAGCAGTGTTGGTGAGCAGTTCTTC. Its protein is CASSSVGEQFF.

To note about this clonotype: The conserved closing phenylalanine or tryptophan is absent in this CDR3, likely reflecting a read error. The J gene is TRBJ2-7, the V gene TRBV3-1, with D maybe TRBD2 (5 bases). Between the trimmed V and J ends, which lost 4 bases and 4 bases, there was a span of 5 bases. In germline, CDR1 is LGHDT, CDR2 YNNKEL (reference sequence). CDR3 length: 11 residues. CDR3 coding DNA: TGTGCCAGCAGCCGGGAGTACGAGCAGTACCTC. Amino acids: CASSREYEQYL.

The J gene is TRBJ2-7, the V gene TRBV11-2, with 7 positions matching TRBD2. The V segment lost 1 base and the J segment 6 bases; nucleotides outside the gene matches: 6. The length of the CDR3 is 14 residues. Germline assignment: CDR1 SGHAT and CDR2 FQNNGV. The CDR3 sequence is CASSLVLSGGEQYF. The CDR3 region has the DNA TGTGCCAGCAGCTTAGTTTTGTCGGGAGGCGAGCAGTACTTC. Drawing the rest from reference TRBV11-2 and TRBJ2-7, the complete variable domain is EAGVAQSPRYKIIEKRQSVAFWCNPISGHATLYWYQQILGQGPKLLIQFQNNGVVDDSQLPKDRFSAERLKGVDSTLKIQPAKLEDSAVYLCASSLVLSGGEQYFGPGTRLTVT.

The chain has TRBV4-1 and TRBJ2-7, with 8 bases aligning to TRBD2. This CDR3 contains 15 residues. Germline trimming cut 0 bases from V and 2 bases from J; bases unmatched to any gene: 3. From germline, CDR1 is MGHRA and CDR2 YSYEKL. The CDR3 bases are TGCGCCAGCAGCCAAGATCCGGGGGGGACCTACGAGCAGTACTTC. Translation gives CASSQDPGGTYEQYF.

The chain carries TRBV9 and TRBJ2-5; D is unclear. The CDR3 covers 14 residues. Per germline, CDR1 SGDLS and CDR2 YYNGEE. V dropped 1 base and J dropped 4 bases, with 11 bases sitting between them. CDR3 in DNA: TGTGCCAGCAGCGTAATAGGCGATCGAGAGACCCAGTACTTC. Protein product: CASSVIGDRETQYF.

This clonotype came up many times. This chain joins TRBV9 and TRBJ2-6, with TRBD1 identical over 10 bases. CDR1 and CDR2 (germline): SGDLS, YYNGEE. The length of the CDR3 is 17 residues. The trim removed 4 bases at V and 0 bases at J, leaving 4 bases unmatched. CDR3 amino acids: CASSPRTGGSGANVLTF. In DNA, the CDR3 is TGTGCCAGCAGCCCCCGGACAGGGGGCTCTGGGGCCAACGTCCTGACTTTC.